The present T cell receptor (beta chain) was sequenced within a study of T cells generated in artificial thymic organoids (dated by TCRdb to about 2017). At the level of the whole study: The study compared TCR alpha and beta CDR3 repertoires of CD8 single positive T cells derived from in vitro artificial thymic organoids with the repertoires of thymic and peripheral blood naive CD8 T cells. Displayed repertoire sequencing data were described as representative of three independent experiments.

TCRalpha and TCRbeta libraries were amplified separately by semi-nested PCR with Advantage 2 and reverse primers in the TRAC or TRBC constant regions. The amount of total RNA going into first-strand cDNA synthesis ranged between roughly 3.5 and 550 ng. The TCR cDNA libraries were generated by 5'-RACE using the SMARTer PCR cDNA Synthesis kit, with a poly-dT primer driving first-strand synthesis. Semi-nested constant-region reverse primers carried 5-nucleotide sample-specific barcodes, and products were cleaned with the Zymo DNA Clean and Concentrator-5 kit. Up to ten barcoded samples were pooled, ligated to Illumina adaptors and sequenced on an Illumina MiSeq as 2 x 150 bp paired-end reads. Processing in the source paper ran as follows. After demultiplexing, reads were aligned with BLAT to a custom library containing all human TRAV, TRAJ, TRBV, TRBD and TRBJ combinations from IMGT. The best BLAT hits were picked using pslCDnaFilter (-maxAligns=1, -ignoreIntrons), and custom Perl scripts were used to calculate clonotype frequencies. TCRdb's own reprocessing of the public reads used fastp at Q25 and MiXCR and kept productive beta chains. Every CDR3 protein is listed once, alongside the most common genes and DNA of its rows. The V and J calls reflect TCRdb's pipeline rather than the authors' work. This sample comprises over 5,000 distinct CDR3 sequences, less than 30% of them detected only once. The ten largest account for under 3.5% of the sample.

The paper as a whole reports these results and caveats: Organoid-derived CD8 single positive T cells showed physiological TCR clonotype diversity comparable to thymic and blood naive CD8 T cells. No skewed Valpha or Vbeta usage appeared in organoid-derived T cells, arguing against dominance of unconventional lineages or clonal expansions.

Artificial thymic organoids were generated by aggregating human HSPCs with MS5 murine stromal cells transduced with human DLL1, and the organoids were cultured at an air-liquid interface. FACS-purified CD34+CD3- hematopoietic stem and progenitor cells depleted of residual T cells were used to seed the organoids. The organoids were grown in serum-free RB27 medium, which consisted of RPMI 1640 supplemented with B27, FLT3L, IL-7 and ascorbic acid. Organoid and thymic CD3+TCRalphabeta+CD8 single positive T cells were FACS sorted before RNA extraction. For each sample, the RNeasy Micro kit was used to purify total RNA from about 40,000 to 200,000 sorted cells, and RNA quality was checked on an Agilent RNA 6000 Nano chip. This clonotype was detected once. Its antigen is not yet known. Within one base of it there is no much larger clone, and no base qualities were kept. One read alone is weak evidence.

The receptor was isolated from a human donor who gave cord blood stem cells for thymic organoid culture, a cardiac surgery patient who gave postnatal thymus, or a blood donor (not recorded which). Sequences were obtained from naive CD8+ T cells grown in artificial thymic organoids from cord blood stem and progenitor cells. The sample's cell subset or site, from its label and the paper: CD3+TCRalphabeta+CD8SP T cells; for blood, CD45RO-CCR7+ naive CD8+ T cells.

The CDR3 is CASSLSTGRNSNQPQHF. The DNA is TGTGCCAGCAGCCTTTCCACGGGACGGAATAGCAATCAGCCCCAGCATTTT. The V and J segments used are TRBV4-2 and TRBJ1-5, with TRBD1 perhaps the D gene, on 5 matching bases. The junction carries 16 bases between V and J, which are trimmed by 4 bases and 0 bases respectively. The CDR3 sequence holds 17 residues, the cysteine and phenylalanine included. The kept DNA is CDR3 alone, 51 bases in frame from the first base. CDR1 and CDR2, looked up from the germline V gene, are LGHNA and YNFKEQ.